A single sample gave rise to the 32 T cell receptor beta chains below, sequenced in a study of T-cell reconstitution after alpha-beta-depleted transplantation in children. As it was prepared, the TCRbeta library received unique molecular identifiers. TCRdb re-analysed the PCR reads in MiXCR, keeping a single row per CDR3 protein. Among about 640,000 distinct CDR3 sequences, 15% to 20% were seen once, and the ten largest hold approximately 1%. The sample consisted of PBMCs from the stem cell graft donor, taken from the stem cell graft. The source of these receptors is a human donor who donated a stem cell graft to a child with acute myeloid leukemia.

In this sample, this clonotype turned up many times. This chain connects TRBV5-1 to TRBJ2-5; no clear D gene. V was cut by 3 bases and J by 7 bases, with 7 bases left in between. The CDR3 loop spans 11 amino acids. Germline lookup yields CDR1 SGHRS and CDR2 YFSETQ. CDR3 residues: CASSSFGTQYF. DNA for the CDR3: TGCGCCAGCAGCTCGTTTGGGACCCAGTACTTC.

The V gene is TRBV20-1, the J gene TRBJ1-3; D unresolved. Trimming took off 0 bases at V and 0 bases at J, with 15 bases between the two ends. Germline lookup yields CDR1 DFQATT and CDR2 SNEGSKA (reference sequence). CDR3 size: 17 residues. CDR3 region: CSARDPGRRISGNTIYF. CDR3 nucleotide sequence: TGCAGTGCTAGAGATCCCGGACGGCGGATCTCTGGAAACACCATATATTTT.

This clonotype was detected only a few times. V and J are TRBV2 and TRBJ2-7; D call uncertain. In germline, CDR1 is SNHLY, CDR2 FYNNEI. The V end lost 1 base, the J end lost 4 bases, and 5 bases lay between the germline ends. The CDR3 sequence is 12 residues long. Written as DNA, the CDR3 is TGTGCCAGCAGTGAAGGGTCTTACGAGCAGTACGTC. Its protein is CASSEGSYEQYV.

This clonotype appeared a few times. The V call is TRBV11-1, the J call TRBJ2-7, with D possibly TRBD1 on 7 matching bases. Germline CDR1 reads SGHAT; CDR2 reads FQDESV (reference sequence). Trimming pared 0 bases from V and 0 bases from J, leaving 18 bases between. This CDR3 is built from 18 residues. CDR3: CASSLAVLRDSSSYEQYF. CDR3 DNA: TGTGCCAGCAGCTTAGCGGTCCTGCGGGACAGTAGCTCCTACGAGCAGTACTTC.

This clonotype was seen repeatedly, ten times or more. This chain uses TRBV20-1 with TRBJ1-1; maybe TRBD1 (6 bases). The CDR3 runs 12 residues. Between the trimmed V and J ends, which lost 2 bases and 7 bases, there was a span of 11 bases. In germline, CDR1 is DFQATT, CDR2 SNEGSKA (reference sequence). CDR3 sequence (DNA): TGCAGTGCTAGACAGGGGATCAGTGAAGCTTTCTTT. This sequence encodes CSARQGISEAFF.

This clonotype was detected a few times. The chain is built from TRBV12-3 or TRBV12-4 and TRBJ2-4; the D gene is possibly TRBD2 (5 bases). V lost 7 bases to trimming and J lost 0 bases, with 10 bases between them. CDR3 size: 14 residues. CDR3: CASTLREAKNIQYF. CDR3 DNA sequence: TGTGCCAGCACCCTCCGGGAAGCCAAAAACATTCAGTACTTC.

This sequence joins TRBV5-1 and TRBJ1-2; D unresolved. Deletions cut 4 bases from V and 6 bases from J, with 10 bases between. Looked up from germline, CDR1 is SGHRS and CDR2 is YFSETQ. This CDR3 has 12 amino acids. CDR3 nucleotide sequence: TGCGCCAGCAGCCCCGGAAGAAATGGCTACACCTTC. It is translated as CASSPGRNGYTF.

This clonotype was counted only a few times. The V and J genes are TRBV29-1 and TRBJ2-6; D is perhaps TRBD2 (5 bases). The CDR3 runs 20 residues. The V end lost 5 bases, the J end lost 0 bases, and 26 bases lay between the germline ends. The V gene's germline CDR1 is SQVTM and CDR2 ANQGSEA. Here the CDR3 DNA reads TGCAGCGTTAGGACCGGCATGAGGGTATCACGCAACTCTGGGGCCAACGTCCTGACTTTC. Translation gives CSVRTGMRVSRNSGANVLTF.

There are many counts of this clonotype. The chain carries TRBV7-2 and TRBJ1-5; maybe TRBD1 (5 bases). Germline CDR1 is SGHTA and CDR2 is FQGNSA. V was pared by 5 bases and J by 6 bases, with 20 bases between. CDR3 length: 16 residues. The CDR3 sequence is CASSPQATGSGQPQHF. The CDR3 bases are TGTGCCAGCAGCCCACAGGCCACAGGATCGGGTCAGCCCCAGCATTTT.

The V call is TRBV5-1, the J call TRBJ2-5, with 9 bases aligning to TRBD1. Germline-derived CDR1 and CDR2 are SGHRS and YFSETQ. The CDR3 consists of 16 residues. V was clipped by 2 bases and J by 6 bases; unmatched bases: 11. CDR3 bases: TGCGCCAGCAGCTTACAGGGGGCAACCTTAAGGCAGACCCAGTACTTC. Translating gives CASSLQGATLRQTQYF.

This clonotype was counted many times. CDR3 coding DNA: TGCAGCGTTGAAGAGGTCGGCACAGATACGCAGTATTTT. Protein sequence: CSVEEVGTDTQYF. V gene TRBV29-1 combines with J gene TRBJ2-3; D is ambiguous. V lost 0 bases and J 1 base, leaving 5 bases between the germline ends. Germline loops: CDR1 SQVTM, CDR2 ANQGSEA. The length of the CDR3 is 13 residues.

This clonotype was seen a few times. The chain couples TRBV5-1 to TRBJ2-1, with a tentative D call TRBD2 (7 bases). V was clipped by 0 bases and J by 7 bases, with 14 bases between them. This CDR3 is 15 amino acids long. Germline V gene data show CDR1 as SGHRS and CDR2 as YFSETQ. The CDR3 nucleotides read TGCGCCAGCAGCTTGGACTTTGGGGGGGCTAATGAGCAGTTCTTC. The encoded protein is CASSLDFGGANEQFF.

There are many counts of this clonotype. The chain is built from TRBV6-1 and TRBJ1-2; the match to TRBD1 covers 7 bases. CDR1 MNHNS and CDR2 SASEGT come from the germline V gene. CDR3 length: 11 amino acids. V trimming: 7 bases; J trimming: 4 bases; junction bases outside the gene matches: 0. DNA for the CDR3: TGTGCCAGCAACAGGGGCTATGGCTACACCTTC. This translates into CASNRGYGYTF.

This clonotype occurred many times. The chain's CDR3 is CASSLTGQGSHEQFF. In nucleotides, the CDR3 is TGTGCCAGCAGCTTAACGGGACAGGGGTCCCATGAGCAGTTCTTC. This chain uses TRBV7-2 with TRBJ2-1; TRBD1 matches 10 bases. V shed 2 bases and J 8 bases; nucleotides not matched to a gene: 6. This CDR3 has 15 residues. Germline assignment: CDR1 SGHTA and CDR2 FQGNSA.

The rearrangement links TRBV5-1 to TRBJ2-1; 7 nucleotides line up with TRBD1. Germline V CDR1 and CDR2: SGHRS, YFSETQ. The CDR3 extends over 17 amino acids. V trimming: 5 bases; J trimming: 0 bases; junction bases outside the gene matches: 11. CDR3 sequence reads: CASSPTGVLFSYNEQFF. In DNA form, the CDR3 reads TGCGCCAGCAGTCCTACAGGGGTTTTATTCTCCTACAATGAGCAGTTCTTC.

In its sample, this clonotype was seen many times. The rearrangement links TRBV6-1 to TRBJ1-3, with TRBD1 as a possible D gene (6 bases). V lost 5 bases and J lost 4, with 12 bases in between. The CDR3 runs to 14 residues. Per the germline V gene, CDR1 is MNHNS and CDR2 is SASEGT. The CDR3 DNA follows: TGTGCCAGCAGTCCCTCCGGACAGGGAAACACCATATATTTT. Its translation is CASSPSGQGNTIYF.

Ten or more counts support this clonotype. The germline gene is not matched at one end of the junction; a read error may be the cause. The DNA of the CDR3 is TGTGCCAGCAGCGTGGGTCGGAACACCGTGGAGCTGTTTTTT. Residues: CASSVGRNTVELFF. The chain employs TRBV7-2 and TRBJ2-2, with D uncertain. In germline, CDR1 is SGHTA, CDR2 FQGNSA. CDR3 length: 14 amino acids.

The V and J genes are TRBV12-3 or TRBV12-4 and TRBJ1-5; D ambiguous. With 7 bases removed from V and 3 bases from J, the gap between germline ends came to 19 bases. The CDR3 contains 16 residues. CDR3 coding DNA: TGTGCCAGCAAGGTCGCAAACCATCCGTACAATCAGCCCCAGCATTTT. Translation gives CASKVANHPYNQPQHF.

Only a few counts were recorded for this clonotype. The gene calls are TRBV12-3 or TRBV12-4 and TRBJ1-2; D is unclear. The CDR3 totals 13 residues. The V gene lost 5 bases and the J gene lost 5 bases, with 12 bases spanning the gap. CDR3 protein: CASSHGREYGYTF. The CDR3 DNA reads TGTGCCAGCAGTCATGGACGGGAGTATGGCTACACCTTC.

This clonotype appeared a few times. The genes are TRBV12-3 or TRBV12-4 and TRBJ2-1; TRBD1 or TRBD2 may be the D gene (5 bases each). The CDR3 runs to 16 residues. Trimming shortened V by 5 bases and J by 7 bases, and 21 bases separated the two germline ends. The CDR3 coding sequence is TGTGCCAGCAGTAGTCCGGGACGCCCGAAAGGAAATGAGCAGTTCTTC. Translating gives CASSSPGRPKGNEQFF.

The J gene is TRBJ2-2, the V gene TRBV4-3, with a possible D match to TRBD2 (5 bases). The length of the CDR3 is 15 residues. Germline V lookup: CDR1 LGHNA, CDR2 YSLEER. The germline V and J ends were trimmed by 2 bases and 4 bases, with 11 bases remaining between them. In DNA form, the CDR3 reads TGCGCCAGCAGCCAAACTAGATCGGGCACCGGGGAGCTGTTTTTT. Protein product: CASSQTRSGTGELFF.

This clonotype showed up many times. The V and J genes are TRBV20-1 and TRBJ1-2; the match to TRBD1 covers 7 bases. This CDR3 has 15 amino acids. Unmatched junction bases numbered 8, after V lost 0 bases and J lost 4 bases. CDR1 is DFQATT and CDR2 is SNEGSKA in the germline V gene (reference sequence). CDR3 loop: CSARDSLQGSYGYTF. DNA for the CDR3: TGCAGTGCTAGAGATAGCTTACAGGGGAGCTATGGCTACACCTTC.

The J gene is TRBJ2-2, the V gene TRBV20-1; 9 bases agree with TRBD2. The J segment lost 4 bases and the V segment lost 5 bases, leaving 5 bases of the junction unmatched. Per germline, CDR1 DFQATT and CDR2 SNEGSKA (reference sequence). The length of the CDR3 is 14 residues. The CDR3 nucleotides read TGCAGTGCTTACAGCGGGGGGTCCACCGGGGAGCTGTTTTTT. Amino acid sequence: CSAYSGGSTGELFF.

The chain recombines TRBV10-3 with TRBJ2-1; D is perhaps TRBD2 (5 bases). The CDR3 contains 12 residues. The germline V gene has CDR1 ENHRY and CDR2 SYGVKD. The V and J ends lost 0 bases and 8 bases respectively, with 5 bases between them. DNA for the CDR3: TGTGCCATCAGTGAGTCGGACTATGAGCAGTTCTTC. It encodes CAISESDYEQFF.

This clonotype was found many times. This chain connects TRBV29-1 to TRBJ2-1, with D perhaps TRBD1 (6 bases). The CDR3 runs 15 residues. CDR1 is SQVTM and CDR2 is ANQGSEA in the germline V gene. V was clipped by 3 bases and J by 0 bases, with 12 bases between them. The CDR3 DNA follows: TGCAGCGTTGAGAGAGACAGGAGCTCCTACAATGAGCAGTTCTTC. It specifies CSVERDRSSYNEQFF.

The rearrangement uses TRBV7-8 and TRBJ1-6; D is possibly TRBD1 (6 bases). The V gene's germline CDR1 is SGHVS and CDR2 FQNEAQ. This CDR3 is built from 16 residues. V lost 5 bases and J lost 3, with 14 bases in between. The CDR3 DNA sequence: TGTGCCAGCAGCCCTGACAGGCCATTCTATAATTCACCCCTCCACTTT. This gives the protein CASSPDRPFYNSPLHF.

This clonotype has a count of ten or more. This sequence joins TRBV6-2 or TRBV6-3 and TRBJ2-3; 10 nucleotides line up with TRBD1. CDR3 length equals 16 residues. The V gene end was trimmed by 2 bases and the J gene end by 2 bases; junction bases not matched to a gene: 4. Germline V lookup: CDR1 MNHEY, CDR2 SVGEGT. In DNA, the CDR3 is TGTGCCAGCAGTTACAGGGACAGGGGAAACACAGATACGCAGTATTTT. Protein: CASSYRDRGNTDTQYF.

This clonotype showed up many times. The chain couples TRBV5-1 to TRBJ2-3, with D hard to call. Trimming cost V 1 base and J 1 base, with 10 bases left between them. Germline V gene sequence: CDR1 SGHRS, CDR2 YFSETQ. The CDR3 is made up of 15 amino acids. CDR3 amino acids: CASSLFSAGTDTQYF. The CDR3 region has the DNA TGCGCCAGCAGCTTGTTCAGCGCCGGCACAGATACGCAGTATTTT.

This clonotype was seen repeatedly, ten times or more. The chain links TRBV20-1 to TRBJ2-5, with 12 bases lining up with TRBD2. Germline loops: CDR1 DFQATT, CDR2 SNEGSKA (reference sequence). The CDR3 extends over 15 amino acids. The CDR3 DNA follows: TGCTCCGGGACTAGCGGGTTGGACAGCCAAGAGACCCAGTACTTC. Encoded protein: CSGTSGLDSQETQYF.

In this sample, this clonotype turned up many times. The chain joins TRBV10-3 to TRBJ1-6; 7 bases agree with TRBD1. The germline V gene encodes CDR1 ENHRY and CDR2 SYGVKD. V trimming: 7 bases; J trimming: 7 bases; junction bases outside the gene matches: 4. There are 13 residues in the CDR3. The CDR3 nucleotides read TGTGCCATCACAGGGACAGCCAATTCACCCCTCCACTTT. Protein product: CAITGTANSPLHF.

This clonotype was seen only a few times. This sequence joins TRBV4-2 and TRBJ1-1; D gene uncertain. The germline V and J ends were trimmed by 0 bases and 0 bases, with 17 bases remaining between them. The CDR3 is 18 amino acids. Germline V gene data show CDR1 as LGHNA and CDR2 as YNFKEQ. The CDR3 reads CASSQEISASLMNTEAFF. The CDR3 nucleotides are TGTGCCAGCAGCCAAGAAATTTCGGCATCTCTTATGAACACTGAAGCTTTCTTT.

This clonotype has more than one count but fewer than ten. V and J are TRBV12-3 or TRBV12-4 and TRBJ1-5; D might be TRBD1 (6 bases). CDR3 length: 15 residues. V was clipped by 1 base and J by 7 bases, with 14 bases between them. The CDR3 nucleotides are TGTGCCAGCAGTTTAGACGGACAGTTGGTCCAGCCCCAGCATTTT. Translated: CASSLDGQLVQPQHF.